This T cell receptor (beta chain) was obtained from a study of T cell changes during pregnancy in multiple sclerosis. This table comes from immunoSEQ multiplex PCR, and its TCRdb copy is limited to in-frame clones, with some not included. The data show tens of thousands of clones, with almost 95% seen just once and roughly 3% held by the top ten. The CDR3 loop spans 16 amino acids. V lost 6 bases to trimming and J lost 2 bases; unmatched junction nucleotides: 10. Germline V gene sequence: CDR1 SNHLY, CDR2 FYNNEI. This TCR was recovered from a female donor in good health, enrolled as a control in a pregnancy study. Here the sequenced sample was peripheral blood, taken in the third trimester of pregnancy. This chain links TRBV2 with TRBJ2-4; 7 nucleotides agree with TRBD1. The CDR3 region has the DNA TGTGCCAGCAGCGAAAGACAGGGTTTGACCAAAAACATTCAGTACTTC. Its translation is CASSERQGLTKNIQYF. The full variable domain, in which reference TRBV2 and TRBJ2-4 provide the parts outside the CDR3, is EPEVTQTPSHQVTQMGQEVILRCVPISNHLYFYWYRQILGQKVEFLVSFYNNEISEKSEIFDDQFSVERPDGSNFTLKIRSTKLEDSAMYFCASSERQGLTKNIQYFGAGTRLSVL.